These T cell receptor beta chains were read from a single sample in a study of T cells in localized non-small cell lung cancer. Produced via immunoSEQ multiplex PCR; TCRdb's table is partial and in-frame only. The table includes some 6,700 clones, around 40% detected once. This material consisted of lung tumor tissue, taken before any cancer treatment. These receptors were obtained from a man aged 35-69 years with stage III lung adenocarcinoma. Both conserved end residues are part of each CDR3. A D gene is named only where the DNA matches it firmly. The size entry is marked missing in some rows and otherwise reads once, few, many or a size class.

>NA|TRBJ2-3|TRBV19|NA
TGTGCCAGTAGTATAGCTCGCCTAGGTCGGGGCACAGATACGCAGTATTTT
CASSIARLGRGTDTQYF
>NA|TRBJ2-3|TRBV9|few
TGTGCCAGCAGTGGGGGACCTAGCGTAGATACGCAGTATTTT
CASSGGPSVDTQYF
>TRBD2|TRBJ2-3|TRBV29-1|NA
TGCAGCGCTCGGTTAGCGGGGCGAGATACGCAGTATTTT
CSARLAGRDTQYF
>TRBD2|TRBJ2-4|TRBV9|medium-sized
TGTGCCAGCACCCTGGGACTAGGGGGCATTCAGTACTTC
CASTLGLGGIQYF
>NA|TRBJ1-6|TRBV11-3|NA
TGTGCCAGCAGCCAAGGCGAGCCCAGCTCACCCCTCCACTTT
CASSQGEPSSPLHF
>NA|TRBJ2-5|TRBV28|NA
TGTGCCAGCAGTTTAGAGGGGACGGACTCAGGCGGCGAGGACTTC
CASSLEGTDSGGEDF
>NA|TRBJ1-2|TRBV19|NA
TGTGCCAGTACCCGGGACGGCACGTTAGGTTACACCTTC
CASTRDGTLGYTF
>NA|TRBJ1-3|TRBV7-2|once
TGTGCCAGCAGCTCCCGTGCGGGGACGGCCATATATTTT
CASSSRAGTAIYF
>TRBD1|TRBJ2-5|TRBV19|once
TGTGCCAGTAGCCGGGACAGCCCAAAGGGGACCCAGTACTTC
CASSRDSPKGTQYF
>NA|TRBJ1-3|TRBV12-5|NA
TGTGCTAGTGGTTTGGCGAGGGCAACTGGAAACACCATATATTTT
CASGLARATGNTIYF
>NA|TRBJ2-6|TRBV28|NA
TGTGCCAGCAGTTTAGGTGGATTCGGCGGGGCCAACGTCCTGACTTTC
CASSLGGFGGANVLTF
>NA|TRBJ2-3|TRBV28|medium-sized
TGTGCCAGCAGTCTCCGCCCAGGGGCAGGGAAGGATACGCAGTATTTT
CASSLRPGAGKDTQYF
>NA|TRBJ1-1|TRBV12-5|NA
TGTGCTAGTGGTCTCACAGGACAGAAAGGCCTTAACACTGAAGCTTTCTTT
CASGLTGQKGLNTEAFF
>TRBD2|TRBJ2-7|TRBV9|many
TGTGCCAGCAGCCTTAGCGGGAGCAACGAGCAGTACTTC
CASSLSGSNEQYF
>NA|TRBJ1-1|TRBV9|NA
TGTGTCAGCAGCCCGAGGAACCTGAACACTGAAGCTTTCTTT
CVSSPRNLNTEAFF
>NA|TRBJ2-5|TRBV9|NA
TGTGCCAGCAGCGTAGGTCGGGGGCTCGGGTACCAAGAGACCCAGTACTTC
CASSVGRGLGYQETQYF
>NA|TRBJ1-5|TRBV18|NA
TGTGCCAGCTCACCCTCCACTGAACTCAATCAGCCCCAGCATTTT
CASSPSTELNQPQHF
>NA|TRBJ2-5|TRBV9|NA
TGTGCCAGCAGTGAAAGCCCTGCCCGCGGGGAGGCTCAAGAGACCCAGTACTTC
CASSESPARGEAQETQYF
>TRBD1|TRBJ2-5|TRBV29-1|NA
TGCAGCGTTTATCGGGAAGGGGGCCGGAAGACCCAGTACTTC
CSVYREGGRKTQYF
>NA|TRBJ2-5|TRBV29-1|NA
TGCAGCGTTGGGAATTTAAGGCTAGATGAAGAGGCCCAGTACTTC
CSVGNLRLDEEAQYF
>TRBD1|TRBJ1-4|TRBV29-1|few
TGCAGCGTTGAAGACTTGACAGGGGGCGGGGAAAAACTGTTTTTT
CSVEDLTGGGEKLFF
>NA|TRBJ2-1|TRBV19|NA
TGTGCCAGTAGTATAGACCGAGCGGTGGGCTCCTACAATGAGCAGTTCTTC
CASSIDRAVGSYNEQFF
>NA|TRBJ1-5|TRBV10-3|NA
TGTGCCATCAGTGAGTCGAACGATCAGCCCCAGCATTTT
CAISESNDQPQHF
>NA|TRBJ1-4|TRBV7-7|NA
TGTGCCAGCAGGAAACGAGGGGGTAATGAAAAACTGTTTTTT
CASRKRGGNEKLFF
>TRBD2|TRBJ2-7|TRBV6-1|NA
TGTGCCAGCAGTGAAGCCGGGAGGGGCGAGCAGTACTTC
CASSEAGRGEQYF
>TRBD2|TRBJ2-1|TRBV10-1|few
TGCGCCAGCAGCGGACTAGGGTCAATGCGGGAGCAGTTCTTC
CASSGLGSMREQFF
>NA|TRBJ2-1|TRBV6-8|medium-sized
TGTGCCAGCACCTCGTACGACAATGAGCAGTTCTTC
CASTSYDNEQFF
>NA|TRBJ1-2|TRBV6-8|NA
TGTGCCAGCAGACCCCCCCAACTCGGTGGCTACACCTTC
CASRPPQLGGYTF
>TRBD2|TRBJ2-1|TRBV9|NA
TGTGCCAGCAGCGTAGATGGCTTAGGGCTAGCGGGGGGTGTCTCCTACAATGAGCAGTTCTTC
CASSVDGLGLAGGVSYNEQFF
>TRBD1|TRBJ2-6|TRBV2|few
TGTGCCAGCAGTTTACTAGGGAAGGGGGCCAACGTTCTGACTTTC
CASSLLGKGANVLTF
>NA|TRBJ2-1|TRBV5-1|NA
TGCGCCAGCAGCACACGGGACTTTAGCTCCTACAATGAGCAGTTCTTC
CASSTRDFSSYNEQFF
>NA|TRBJ2-2|TRBV6-8|NA
TGTGCCAGCAGTCAAAACACCGGGGAGCTGTTTTTT
CASSQNTGELFF
>NA|TRBJ2-7|TRBV6-8|medium-sized
TGTGCCAGCAGGTTGGTTCTCAGCTCCTACGAGCAGTACTTC
CASRLVLSSYEQYF
>TRBD1|TRBJ2-7|TRBV6-8|many
TGTGCCAGCAGTCGGGACAGACTCTCCTACGAGCAGTACTTC
CASSRDRLSYEQYF